This T cell receptor beta chain was identified in a study of spatial heterogeneity in lung cancer. Overall study context: Fewer alpha-chain than beta-chain sequences were consistently detected.

The time point: sample taken at primary tumor resection. Material for sequencing was whole RNA from tumor, nontumor lung or frozen PBMC, left unsorted. Study findings and constraints: Counts of expanded intratumoral alpha and beta TCRs tracked tumor mutation counts. Ubiquitous nonsynonymous mutations were tracked by counts of ubiquitous expanded TCRs, and regional ones by counts of regional expanded TCRs.

This clonotype was counted ten times or more. No antigen is known for it. Single TCR cDNA molecules each had their own unique molecular identifier. TCRdb re-derived calls from the 5' RACE reads in MiXCR, one entry per CDR3 protein. In the table there are about 4,000 distinct CDR3 sequences, over 4% of which are singletons. Source: lung tumor tissue, taken at surgery. The sequence was collected from a male donor with early-stage non-small cell lung cancer.

The CDR3 bases are TGTGCCACCAGTGATTTCAGGGAGACCCAGTACTTC. Protein sequence: CATSDFRETQYF. The chain joins TRBV24-1 to TRBJ2-5; D not certain. Germline V gene lookup returns CDR1 KGHDR and CDR2 SFDVKD. The CDR3 has 12 amino acids. Deletions cut 1 base from V and 5 bases from J, with 4 bases between.